Listed below are T cell receptor beta chains from one sample, sequenced in a study of early T cells in non-severe SARS-CoV-2 infection. TCRdb passed the 5' RACE reads through MiXCR, listing each CDR3 protein once. The data contain more than 85,000 distinct CDR3 sequences, over 10% of them seen just once; the ten biggest clones take up 3% to 4.5%. The sequences come from whole blood, collected at baseline. The receptors were sampled from an adult who was a healthcare worker with PCR-confirmed SARS-CoV-2 infection or an uninfected control (not recorded which). Each CDR3 is given with its conserved first and last residue. A D gene is named only where the DNA matches it firmly. Rows give clone size only sometimes, using once, few, many, or a class for an expanded clone.

d_call clone_size cdr3_length j_call v_call cdr3_aa cdr3_nt
TRBD1 many 15 TRBJ1-1 TRBV6-6 CASSYGGRGPTEAFF TGTGCCAGCAGTTACGGTGGCAGGGGGCCAACTGAAGCTTTCTTT
- few 15 TRBJ2-5 TRBV7-9 CASSVTASYQETQYF TGTGCCAGCAGCGTGACAGCCTCGTACCAAGAGACCCAGTACTTC
- few 13 TRBJ1-1 TRBV6-6 CASTMGLNTEAFF TGTGCCAGCACTATGGGCCTGAACACTGAAGCTTTCTTT
- - 15 TRBJ2-6 TRBV7-8 CASNLLATGANVLTF TGTGCCAGCAACTTACTAGCTACCGGGGCCAACGTCCTGACTTTC
- many 14 TRBJ2-3 TRBV4-2 CASSQDGRTDTQYF TGTGCCAGCAGCCAAGATGGGCGCACAGATACGCAGTATTTT
TRBD2 many 15 TRBJ2-3 TRBV6-5 CASSLAGGSPDTQYF TGTGCCAGCAGTCTAGCGGGAGGGAGCCCAGATACGCAGTATTTT
TRBD1 many 14 TRBJ2-7 TRBV18 CASSPGTGEDEQYF TGTGCCAGCTCACCAGGGACAGGGGAAGACGAGCAGTACTTC
- - 16 TRBJ1-6 TRBV9 CASSVDGDLYNSPLHF TGTGCCAGCAGCGTAGATGGGGATCTCTATAATTCACCCCTCCACTTT
- few 15 TRBJ2-3 TRBV5-1 CASSFAEPPGDTQYF TGCGCCAGCAGCTTTGCCGAACCCCCCGGCGATACGCAGTATTTT
- few 17 TRBJ1-5 TRBV5-5 CASSLWPGLLRDQPQHF TGTGCCAGCAGCTTATGGCCGGGGCTTCTTCGGGACCAGCCCCAGCATTTT
- - 15 TRBJ2-3 TRBV9 CASSVSERSGGTQYF TGTGCCAGCAGCGTATCCGAGCGGAGTGGTGGTACGCAGTATTTT
- few 18 TRBJ1-6 TRBV20-1 CSATRGLARSSYNSPLHF TGCAGTGCTACTCGGGGACTTGCCAGGAGCTCCTATAATTCACCCCTCCACTTT
- many 13 TRBJ1-5 TRBV7-2 CASSLDGNQPQHF TGTGCCAGCAGCTTAGATGGGAATCAGCCCCAGCATTTT
TRBD1 many 15 TRBJ2-7 TRBV6-6 CASNTPRDRYDEQYF TGTGCCAGCAATACCCCCCGGGACAGGTACGACGAGCAGTACTTC
TRBD2 - 15 TRBJ2-5 TRBV5-1 CASTVTSGREETQYF TGCGCCAGCACCGTGACTAGCGGGAGGGAGGAGACCCAGTACTTC
- - 15 TRBJ1-6 TRBV9 CASSVEGGSNSPLHF TGTGCCAGCAGCGTAGAGGGCGGATCTAATTCACCCCTCCACTTT
- - 15 TRBJ1-1 TRBV12-5 CASGQIGTPNTEAFF TGTGCTAGTGGGCAAATAGGGACCCCGAACACTGAAGCTTTCTTT
- - 13 TRBJ2-2 TRBV5-1 CASSLEGPGELFF TGCGCCAGCAGCTTAGAGGGTCCCGGGGAGCTGTTTTTT
- many 12 TRBJ1-6 TRBV6-6 CAAGMIGSPLHF TGTGCCGCAGGGATGATAGGGTCACCCCTCCACTTT
- - 13 TRBJ2-5 TRBV2 CASRGLAIETQYF TGTGCCAGCAGGGGGCTCGCGATAGAGACCCAGTACTTC
TRBD1 - 14 TRBJ1-5 TRBV9 CASATGGGNQPQHF TGTGCCAGCGCGACAGGGGGTGGCAATCAGCCCCAGCATTTT
TRBD1 - 13 TRBJ1-5 TRBV27 CASRGQGTQPQHF TGTGCCAGCAGGGGACAGGGGACTCAGCCCCAGCATTTT
- few 14 TRBJ2-3 TRBV18 CASSPSIRTDTQYF TGTGCCAGCTCACCGTCCATCCGCACAGATACGCAGTATTTT
TRBD1 few 15 TRBJ1-1 TRBV2 CASSFGQGRRTEAFF TGTGCCAGCAGTTTTGGACAGGGGAGGCGGACTGAAGCTTTCTTT
- - 15 TRBJ1-1 TRBV6-6 CASYGAGSLYTEAFF TGTGCCAGTTACGGGGCAGGGAGTTTATACACTGAAGCTTTCTTT